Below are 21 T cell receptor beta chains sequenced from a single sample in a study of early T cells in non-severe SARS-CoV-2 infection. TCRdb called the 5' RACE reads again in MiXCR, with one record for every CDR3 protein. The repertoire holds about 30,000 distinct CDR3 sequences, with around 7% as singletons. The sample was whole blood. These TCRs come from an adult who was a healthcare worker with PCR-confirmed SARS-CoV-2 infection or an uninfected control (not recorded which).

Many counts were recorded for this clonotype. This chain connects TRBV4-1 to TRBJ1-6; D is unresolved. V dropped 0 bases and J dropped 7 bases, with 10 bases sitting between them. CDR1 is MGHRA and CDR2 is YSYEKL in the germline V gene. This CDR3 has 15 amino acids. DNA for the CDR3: TGCGCCAGCAGCCAAGACCTGTATCTAAATTCACCCCTCCACTTT. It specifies CASSQDLYLNSPLHF.

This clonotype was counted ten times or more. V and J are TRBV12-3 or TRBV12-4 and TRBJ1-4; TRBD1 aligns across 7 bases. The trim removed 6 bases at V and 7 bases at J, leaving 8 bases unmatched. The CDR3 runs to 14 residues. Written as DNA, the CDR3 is TGTGCCAGCAGCCCCCAGGGGGGCAGTGAAAAACTGTTTTTT. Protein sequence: CASSPQGGSEKLFF.

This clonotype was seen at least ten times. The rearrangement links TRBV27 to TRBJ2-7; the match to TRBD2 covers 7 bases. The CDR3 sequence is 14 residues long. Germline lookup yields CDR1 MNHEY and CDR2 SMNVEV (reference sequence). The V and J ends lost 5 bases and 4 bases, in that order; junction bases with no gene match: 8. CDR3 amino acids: CASSPTGGGYEQYF. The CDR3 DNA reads TGTGCCAGCAGTCCAACTGGCGGGGGTTACGAGCAGTACTTC.

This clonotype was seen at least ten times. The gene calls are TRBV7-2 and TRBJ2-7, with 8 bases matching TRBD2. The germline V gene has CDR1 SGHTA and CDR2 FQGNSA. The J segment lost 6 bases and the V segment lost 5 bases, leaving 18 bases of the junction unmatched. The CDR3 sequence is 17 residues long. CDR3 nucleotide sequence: TGTGCCAGCAGCCGCCAGACGTTAGGAGCGGGGGATAGCGAGCAGTACTTC. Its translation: CASSRQTLGAGDSEQYF.

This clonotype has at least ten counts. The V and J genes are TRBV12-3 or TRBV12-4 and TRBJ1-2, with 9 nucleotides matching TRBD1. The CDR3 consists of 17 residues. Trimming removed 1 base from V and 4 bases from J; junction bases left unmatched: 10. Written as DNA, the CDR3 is TGTGCCAGCAGTTTAGGGCCTCCGGGACAGGGAGGCTATGGCTACACCTTC. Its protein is CASSLGPPGQGGYGYTF.

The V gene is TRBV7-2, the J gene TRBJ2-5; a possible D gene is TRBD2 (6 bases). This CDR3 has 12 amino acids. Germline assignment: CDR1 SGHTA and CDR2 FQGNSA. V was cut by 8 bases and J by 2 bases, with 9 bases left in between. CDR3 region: CASRAGQETQYF. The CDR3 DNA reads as TGTGCCAGCCGGGCGGGACAAGAGACCCAGTACTTC.

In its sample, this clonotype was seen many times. CDR3 amino acids: CASSLAGPNTGELFF. The DNA of the CDR3 is TGTGCCAGCAGCTTAGCAGGTCCGAACACCGGGGAGCTGTTTTTT. This chain joins TRBV7-9 and TRBJ2-2, with D hard to call. The length of the CDR3 is 15 residues. Trimming pared 0 bases from V and 0 bases from J, leaving 5 bases between. Germline assignment: CDR1 SEHNR and CDR2 FQNEAQ (reference sequence).

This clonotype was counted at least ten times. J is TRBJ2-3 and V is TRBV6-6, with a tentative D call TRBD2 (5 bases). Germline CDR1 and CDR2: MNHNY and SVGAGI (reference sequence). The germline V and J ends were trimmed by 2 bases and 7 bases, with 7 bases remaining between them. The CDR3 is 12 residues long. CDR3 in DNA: TGTGCCAGCAGTTACGGGGAGAATACGCAGTATTTT. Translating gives CASSYGENTQYF.

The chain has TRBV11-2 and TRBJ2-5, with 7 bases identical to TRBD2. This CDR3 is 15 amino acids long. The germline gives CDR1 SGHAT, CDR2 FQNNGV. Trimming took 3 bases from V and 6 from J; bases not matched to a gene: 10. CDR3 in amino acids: CASSFGLAGTKTQYF. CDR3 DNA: TGTGCCAGCAGCTTTGGGTTAGCGGGTACCAAGACCCAGTACTTC.

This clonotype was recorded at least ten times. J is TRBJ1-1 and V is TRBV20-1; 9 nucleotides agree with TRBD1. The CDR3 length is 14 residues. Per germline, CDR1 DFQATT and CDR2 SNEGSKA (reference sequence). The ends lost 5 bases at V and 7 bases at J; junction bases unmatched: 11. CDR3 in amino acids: CSALARDRGFEAFF. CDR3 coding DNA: TGCAGTGCTCTAGCCAGAGACAGGGGGTTTGAAGCTTTCTTT.

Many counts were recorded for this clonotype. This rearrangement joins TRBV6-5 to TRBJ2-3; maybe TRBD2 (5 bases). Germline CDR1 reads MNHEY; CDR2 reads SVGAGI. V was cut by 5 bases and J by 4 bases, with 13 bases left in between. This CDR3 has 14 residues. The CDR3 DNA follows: TGTGCCAGCAGTCCCCGGGGTTACGCAGATACGCAGTATTTT. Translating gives CASSPRGYADTQYF.

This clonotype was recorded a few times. The CDR3 sequence: CASSTLAGGPDEQFF. In DNA form, the CDR3 reads TGCGCCAGCAGCACCCTAGCGGGGGGGCCCGATGAGCAGTTCTTC. V and J are TRBV5-1 and TRBJ2-1, with 12 positions matching TRBD2. The germline gives CDR1 SGHRS, CDR2 YFSETQ. Trimming cost V 4 bases and J 8 bases; bases outside gene matches: 7. There are 15 residues in the CDR3. Combining the CDR3 with reference TRBV5-1 and TRBJ2-1 gives the whole variable domain KAGVTQTPRYLIKTRGQQVTLSCSPISGHRSVSWYQQTPGQGLQFLFEYFSETQRNKGNFPGRFSGRQFSNSRSEMNVSTLELGDSALYLCASSTLAGGPDEQFFGPGTRLTVL.

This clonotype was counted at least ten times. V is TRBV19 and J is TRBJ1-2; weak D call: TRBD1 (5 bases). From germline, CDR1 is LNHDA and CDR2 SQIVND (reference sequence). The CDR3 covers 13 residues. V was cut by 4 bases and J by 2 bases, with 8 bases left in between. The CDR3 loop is CASSRDRNYGYTF. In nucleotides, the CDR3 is TGTGCCAGTAGTAGGGACCGAAACTATGGCTACACCTTC.

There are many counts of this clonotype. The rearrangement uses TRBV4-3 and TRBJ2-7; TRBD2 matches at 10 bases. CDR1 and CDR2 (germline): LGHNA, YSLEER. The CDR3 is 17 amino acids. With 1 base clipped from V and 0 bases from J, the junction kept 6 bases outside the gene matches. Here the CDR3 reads CASSQGVGLAVSYEQYF. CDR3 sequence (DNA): TGCGCCAGCAGCCAAGGGGTCGGACTAGCGGTCTCCTACGAGCAGTACTTC.

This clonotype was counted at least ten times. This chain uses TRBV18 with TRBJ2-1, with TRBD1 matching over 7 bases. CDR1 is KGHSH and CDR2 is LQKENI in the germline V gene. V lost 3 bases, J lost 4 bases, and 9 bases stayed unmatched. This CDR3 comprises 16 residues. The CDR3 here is CASSPPGTDMYNEQFF. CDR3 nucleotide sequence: TGTGCCAGCTCACCTCCCGGGACAGATATGTACAATGAGCAGTTCTTC.

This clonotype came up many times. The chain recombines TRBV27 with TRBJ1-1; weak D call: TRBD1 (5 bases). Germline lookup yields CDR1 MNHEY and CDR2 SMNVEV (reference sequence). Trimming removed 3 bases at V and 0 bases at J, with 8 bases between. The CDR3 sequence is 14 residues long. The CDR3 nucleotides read TGTGCCAGCAGTTTGCAGGGTTTGAACACTGAAGCTTTCTTT. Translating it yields CASSLQGLNTEAFF.

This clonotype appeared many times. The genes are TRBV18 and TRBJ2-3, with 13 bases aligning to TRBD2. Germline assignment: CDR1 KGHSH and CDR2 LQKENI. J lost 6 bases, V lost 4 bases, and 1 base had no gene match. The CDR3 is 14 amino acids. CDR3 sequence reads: CASSQLAGGDTQYF. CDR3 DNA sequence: TGTGCCAGCTCACAACTAGCGGGAGGGGATACGCAGTATTTT.

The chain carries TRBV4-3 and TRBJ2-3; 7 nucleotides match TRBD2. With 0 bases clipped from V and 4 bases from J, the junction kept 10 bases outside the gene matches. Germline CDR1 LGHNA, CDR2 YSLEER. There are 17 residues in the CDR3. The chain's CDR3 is CASSQDRSGASPDTQYF. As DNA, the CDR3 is TGCGCCAGCAGCCAAGATAGAAGCGGGGCGTCCCCAGATACGCAGTATTTT.

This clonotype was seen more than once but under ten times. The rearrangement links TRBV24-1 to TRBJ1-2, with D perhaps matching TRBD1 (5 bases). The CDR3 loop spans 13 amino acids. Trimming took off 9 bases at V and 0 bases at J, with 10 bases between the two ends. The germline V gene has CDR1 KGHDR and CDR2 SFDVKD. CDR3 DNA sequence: TGTGCCACCTCTCAGGGTACTAACTATGGCTACACCTTC. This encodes CATSQGTNYGYTF.

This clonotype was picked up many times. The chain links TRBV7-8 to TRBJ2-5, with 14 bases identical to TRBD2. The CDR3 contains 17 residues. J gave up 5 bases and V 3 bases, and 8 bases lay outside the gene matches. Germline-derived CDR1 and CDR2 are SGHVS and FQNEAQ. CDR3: CASSFAPGLAGVETQYF. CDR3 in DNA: TGTGCCAGCAGCTTTGCCCCGGGACTAGCGGGGGTGGAGACCCAGTACTTC.

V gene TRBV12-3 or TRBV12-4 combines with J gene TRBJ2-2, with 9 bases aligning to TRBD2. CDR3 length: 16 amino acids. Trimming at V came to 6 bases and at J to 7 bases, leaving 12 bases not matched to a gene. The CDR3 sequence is CASSTTGSGRSGELFF. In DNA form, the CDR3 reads TGTGCCAGCAGCACCACGGGCAGCGGGAGGAGCGGGGAGCTGTTTTTT.